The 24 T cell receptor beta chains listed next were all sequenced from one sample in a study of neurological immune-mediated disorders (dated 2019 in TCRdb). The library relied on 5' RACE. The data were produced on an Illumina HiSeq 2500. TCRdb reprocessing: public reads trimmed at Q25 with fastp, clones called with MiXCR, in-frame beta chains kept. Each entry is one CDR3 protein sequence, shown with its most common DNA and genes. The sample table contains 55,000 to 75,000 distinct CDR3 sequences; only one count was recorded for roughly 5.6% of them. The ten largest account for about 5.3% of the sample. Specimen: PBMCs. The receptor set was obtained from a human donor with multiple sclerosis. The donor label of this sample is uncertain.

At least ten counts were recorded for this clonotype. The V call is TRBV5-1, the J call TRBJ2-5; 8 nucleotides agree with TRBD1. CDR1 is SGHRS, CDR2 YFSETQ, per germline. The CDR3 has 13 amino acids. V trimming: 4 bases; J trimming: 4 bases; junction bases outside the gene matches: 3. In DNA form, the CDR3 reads TGCGCCAGCAGCACAGGGGGGCGAGAGACCCAGTACTTC. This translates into CASSTGGRETQYF.

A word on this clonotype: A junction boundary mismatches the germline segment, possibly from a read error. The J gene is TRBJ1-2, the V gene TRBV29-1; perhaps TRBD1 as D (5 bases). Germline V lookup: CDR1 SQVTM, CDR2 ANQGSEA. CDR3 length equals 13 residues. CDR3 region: CGVVKGRDHGYTF. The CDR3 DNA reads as TGCGGCGTCGTTAAGGGCAGGGACCATGGCTACACCTTC.

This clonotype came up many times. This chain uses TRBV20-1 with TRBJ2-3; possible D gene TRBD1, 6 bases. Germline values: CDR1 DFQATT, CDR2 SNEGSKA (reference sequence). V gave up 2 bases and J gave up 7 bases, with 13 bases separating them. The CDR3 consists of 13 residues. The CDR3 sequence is CSARSAGVNTQYF. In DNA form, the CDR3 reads TGCAGTGCTAGATCGGCAGGGGTGAATACGCAGTATTTT.

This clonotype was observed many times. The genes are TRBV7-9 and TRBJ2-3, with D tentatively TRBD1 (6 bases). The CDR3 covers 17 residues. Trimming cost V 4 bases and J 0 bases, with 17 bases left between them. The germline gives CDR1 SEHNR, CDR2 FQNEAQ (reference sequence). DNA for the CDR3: TGTGCCAGCAGCTCTAGGGGACAATTCCCCAGCACAGATACGCAGTATTTT. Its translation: CASSSRGQFPSTDTQYF. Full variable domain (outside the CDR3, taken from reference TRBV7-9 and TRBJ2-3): DTGVSQNPRHKITKRGQNVTFRCDPISEHNRLYWYRQTLGQGPEFLTYFQNEAQLEKSRLLSDRFSAERPKGSFSTLEIQRTEQGDSAMYLCASSSRGQFPSTDTQYFGPGTRLTVL.

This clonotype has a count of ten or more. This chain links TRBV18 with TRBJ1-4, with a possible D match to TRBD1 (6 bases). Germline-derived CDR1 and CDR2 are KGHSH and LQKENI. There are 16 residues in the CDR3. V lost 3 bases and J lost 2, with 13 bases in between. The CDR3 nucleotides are TGTGCCAGCTCACCCAACAGGGCCGGGACTAATGAAAAACTGTTTTTT. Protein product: CASSPNRAGTNEKLFF.

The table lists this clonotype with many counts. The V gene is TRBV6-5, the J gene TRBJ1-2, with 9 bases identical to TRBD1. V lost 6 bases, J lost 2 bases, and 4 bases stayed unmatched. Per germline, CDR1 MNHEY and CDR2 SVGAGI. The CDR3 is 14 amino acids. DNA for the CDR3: TGTGCCAGCAGGAAGGGACAGGGAAACTATGGCTACACCTTC. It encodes CASRKGQGNYGYTF.

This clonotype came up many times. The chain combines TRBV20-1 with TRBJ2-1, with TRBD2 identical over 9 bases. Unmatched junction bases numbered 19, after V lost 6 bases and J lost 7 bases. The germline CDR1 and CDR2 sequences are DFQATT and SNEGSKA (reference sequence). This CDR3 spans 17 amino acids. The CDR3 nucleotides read TGCAGTGCCTTTCCGGGACTAGCAGTGGTGCCTAGGAATGAGCAGTTCTTC. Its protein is CSAFPGLAVVPRNEQFF.

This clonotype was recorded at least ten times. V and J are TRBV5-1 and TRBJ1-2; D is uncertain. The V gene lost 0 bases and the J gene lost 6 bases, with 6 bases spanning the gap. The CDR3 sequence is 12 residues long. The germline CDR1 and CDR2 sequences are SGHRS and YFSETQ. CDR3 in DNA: TGCGCCAGCAGCTTGGCGCAGGATGGCTACACCTTC. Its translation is CASSLAQDGYTF.

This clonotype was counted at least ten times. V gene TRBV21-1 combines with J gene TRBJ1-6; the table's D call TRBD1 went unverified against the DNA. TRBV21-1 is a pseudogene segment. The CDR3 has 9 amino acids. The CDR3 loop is CASSATPYF. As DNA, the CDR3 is TGTGCCAGCAGCGCCACGCCCTATTTT.

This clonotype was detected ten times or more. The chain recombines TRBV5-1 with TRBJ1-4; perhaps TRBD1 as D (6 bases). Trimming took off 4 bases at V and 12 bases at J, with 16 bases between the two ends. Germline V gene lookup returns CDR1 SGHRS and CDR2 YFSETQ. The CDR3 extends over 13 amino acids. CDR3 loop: CASSTRDTSELFF. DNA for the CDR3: TGCGCCAGCAGCACCCGGGACACCTCCGAACTGTTTTTT.

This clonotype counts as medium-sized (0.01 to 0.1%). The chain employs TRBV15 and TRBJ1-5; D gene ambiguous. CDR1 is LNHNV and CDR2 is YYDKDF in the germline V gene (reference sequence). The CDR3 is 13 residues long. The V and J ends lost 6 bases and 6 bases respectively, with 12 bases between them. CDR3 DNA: TGTGCCACCAGTCCAGACTTACGTCAGCCCCAGCATTTT. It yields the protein CATSPDLRQPQHF.

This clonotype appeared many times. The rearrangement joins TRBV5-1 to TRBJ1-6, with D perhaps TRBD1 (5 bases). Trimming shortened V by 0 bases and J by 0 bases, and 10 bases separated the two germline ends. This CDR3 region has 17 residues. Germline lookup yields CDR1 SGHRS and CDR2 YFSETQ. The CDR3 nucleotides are TGCGCCAGCAGCTTGGTTTCTGGGGGCTCCTATAATTCACCCCTCCACTTT. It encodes CASSLVSGGSYNSPLHF.

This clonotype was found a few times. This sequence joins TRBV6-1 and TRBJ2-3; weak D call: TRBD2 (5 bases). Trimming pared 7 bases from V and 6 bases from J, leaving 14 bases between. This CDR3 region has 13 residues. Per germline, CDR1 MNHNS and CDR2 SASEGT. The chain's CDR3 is CASTYGGRDTQYF. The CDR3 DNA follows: TGTGCCAGCACCTACGGAGGTAGGGATACGCAGTATTTT.

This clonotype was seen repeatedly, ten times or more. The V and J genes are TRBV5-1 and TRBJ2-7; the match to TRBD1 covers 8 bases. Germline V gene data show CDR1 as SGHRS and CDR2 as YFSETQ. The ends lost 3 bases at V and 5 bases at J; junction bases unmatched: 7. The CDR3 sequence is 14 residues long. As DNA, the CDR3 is TGCGCCAGCAGCTCATCTTCGGACAGGGACGAGCAGTACTTC. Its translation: CASSSSSDRDEQYF.

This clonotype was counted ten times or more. The CDR3 protein is CATSDPGRGHTDTQYF. DNA of the CDR3: TGTGCCACCAGTGACCCCGGGCGCGGACACACAGATACGCAGTATTTT. The chain recombines TRBV24-1 with TRBJ2-3; TRBD1 is a possible D gene (5 bases). The CDR3 contains 16 residues. Per the germline V gene, CDR1 is KGHDR and CDR2 is SFDVKD. Trimming took off 4 bases at V and 2 bases at J, with 15 bases between the two ends.

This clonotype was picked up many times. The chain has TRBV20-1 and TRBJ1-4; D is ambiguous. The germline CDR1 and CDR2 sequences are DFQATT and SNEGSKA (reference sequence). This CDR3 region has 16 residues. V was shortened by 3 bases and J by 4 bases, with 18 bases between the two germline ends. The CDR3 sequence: CSASDTRDQFNEKLFF. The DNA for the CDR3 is TGCAGTGCTAGCGACACTAGGGATCAATTTAATGAAAAACTGTTTTTT.

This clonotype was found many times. The CDR3 sequence is CATSDPGEGNQPQHF. The DNA of the CDR3 is TGTGCCACCAGTGACCCGGGGGAGGGCAATCAGCCCCAGCATTTT. V is TRBV24-1 and J is TRBJ1-5, with a possible D match to TRBD1 (5 bases). Trimming removed 4 bases at V and 2 bases at J, with 11 bases between. Per the germline V gene, CDR1 is KGHDR and CDR2 is SFDVKD. The CDR3 is 15 amino acids.

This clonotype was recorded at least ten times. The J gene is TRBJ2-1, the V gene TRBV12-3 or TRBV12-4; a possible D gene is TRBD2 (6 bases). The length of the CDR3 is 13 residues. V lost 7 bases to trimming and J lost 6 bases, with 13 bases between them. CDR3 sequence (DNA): TGTGCCAGCACGCGGTGGGACTTCAATGAGCAGTTCTTC. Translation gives CASTRWDFNEQFF.

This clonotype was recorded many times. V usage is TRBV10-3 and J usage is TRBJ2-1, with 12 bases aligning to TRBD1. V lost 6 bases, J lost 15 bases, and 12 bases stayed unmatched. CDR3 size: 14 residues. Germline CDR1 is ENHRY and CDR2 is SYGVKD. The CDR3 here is CAISEGQGAAYWFF. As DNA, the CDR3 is TGTGCCATCAGCGAGGGACAGGGGGCTGCGTATTGGTTCTTC.

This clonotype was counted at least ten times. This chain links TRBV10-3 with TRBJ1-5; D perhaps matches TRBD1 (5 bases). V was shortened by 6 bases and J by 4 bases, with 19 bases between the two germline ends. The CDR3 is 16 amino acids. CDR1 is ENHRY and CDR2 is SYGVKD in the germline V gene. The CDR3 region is CAIRGDGSTSNQPQHF. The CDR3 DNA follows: TGTGCCATCAGGGGGGACGGCTCTACCTCGAATCAGCCCCAGCATTTT.

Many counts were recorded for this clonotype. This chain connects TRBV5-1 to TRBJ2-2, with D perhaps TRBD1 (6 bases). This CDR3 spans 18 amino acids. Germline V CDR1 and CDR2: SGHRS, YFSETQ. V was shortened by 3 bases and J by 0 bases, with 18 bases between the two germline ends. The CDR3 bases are TGCGCCAGCAGCTCTATACCGCAGGGGAGCCCGAACACCGGGGAGCTGTTTTTT. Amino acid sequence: CASSSIPQGSPNTGELFF.

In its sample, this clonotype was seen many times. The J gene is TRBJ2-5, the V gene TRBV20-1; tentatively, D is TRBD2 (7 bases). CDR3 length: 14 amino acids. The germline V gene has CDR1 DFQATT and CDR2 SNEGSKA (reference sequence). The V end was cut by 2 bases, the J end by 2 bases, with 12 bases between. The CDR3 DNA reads TGCAGTGCTAGATCCCGGGGGGCTCAAGAGACCCAGTACTTC. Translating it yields CSARSRGAQETQYF.

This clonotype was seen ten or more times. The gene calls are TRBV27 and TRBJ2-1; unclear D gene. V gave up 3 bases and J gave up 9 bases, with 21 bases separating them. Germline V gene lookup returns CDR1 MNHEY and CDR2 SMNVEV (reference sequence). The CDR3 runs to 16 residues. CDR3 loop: CASSFSLEIVGSEQFF. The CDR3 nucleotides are TGTGCCAGCAGTTTCTCTTTGGAAATCGTGGGTTCTGAGCAGTTCTTC.

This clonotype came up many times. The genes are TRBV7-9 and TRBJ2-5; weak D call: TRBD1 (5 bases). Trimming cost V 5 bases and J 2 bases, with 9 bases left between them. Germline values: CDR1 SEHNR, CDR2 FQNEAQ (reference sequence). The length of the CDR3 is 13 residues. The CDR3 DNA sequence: TGTGCCAGCAGCGTTGACAGACAAGAGACCCAGTACTTC. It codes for CASSVDRQETQYF.